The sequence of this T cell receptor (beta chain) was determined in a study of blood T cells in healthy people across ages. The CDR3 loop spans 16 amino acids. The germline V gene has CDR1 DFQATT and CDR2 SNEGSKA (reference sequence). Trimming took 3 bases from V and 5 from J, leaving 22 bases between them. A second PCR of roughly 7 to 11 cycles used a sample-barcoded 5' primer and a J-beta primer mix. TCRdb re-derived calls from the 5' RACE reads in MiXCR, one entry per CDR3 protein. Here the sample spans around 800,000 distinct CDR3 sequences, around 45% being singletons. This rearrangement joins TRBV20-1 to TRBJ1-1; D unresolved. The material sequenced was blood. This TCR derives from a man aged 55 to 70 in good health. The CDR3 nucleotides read TGCAGTGCTAGTGTTGGAGGCCGCCCCCGAGAGACTGAAGCTTTCTTT. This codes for CSASVGGRPRETEAFF.